The 7 T cell receptor beta chains in this list originate from one sample, sequenced in a study of CD8 T cells in ankylosing spondylitis. TCRdb redid the calling of the 5' RACE reads with MiXCR, one entry per CDR3 protein. Of 25,000 to 35,000 distinct CDR3 sequences listed, around 5.2% were seen once; the top ten hold less than 2%. Input material: blood, either unsorted or a sorted T cell fraction (not recorded which). The receptors derive from a female donor with ankylosing spondylitis or in good health (not recorded which).

This clonotype has more than one count but fewer than ten. The chain has TRBV9 and TRBJ1-5; D may be TRBD1 (5 bases). V was clipped by 0 bases and J by 7 bases, with 14 bases between them. Per the germline V gene, CDR1 is SGDLS and CDR2 is YYNGEE. The CDR3 is 15 amino acids. CDR3 DNA sequence: TGTGCCAGCAGCGTAGGTGATCAGGGTCGGCAGCCCCAGCATTTT. This gives the protein CASSVGDQGRQPQHF.

This clonotype has ten or more counts. V usage is TRBV9 and J usage is TRBJ1-3; the D is unclear. Germline assignment: CDR1 SGDLS and CDR2 YYNGEE. V gave up 3 bases and J gave up 3 bases, with 4 bases separating them. The CDR3 spans 12 residues. The CDR3 DNA follows: TGTGCCAGCAGCGACCATGGAAACACCATATATTTT. It translates to CASSDHGNTIYF.

This clonotype was observed at least ten times. The chain carries TRBV9 and TRBJ2-3; 8 nucleotides line up with TRBD2. Per the germline V gene, CDR1 is SGDLS and CDR2 is YYNGEE. V dropped 0 bases and J dropped 3; count of bases not matched to a gene: 6. The CDR3 covers 16 residues. CDR3 coding DNA: TGTGCCAGCAGCGTAGGGTCGGGAGGGCCTACAGATACGCAGTATTTT. The encoded protein is CASSVGSGGPTDTQYF.

This clonotype is termed medium-sized. The chain has TRBV9 and TRBJ1-4, with 8 nucleotides matching TRBD1. Germline V CDR1 and CDR2: SGDLS, YYNGEE. Trimming took 5 bases from V and 10 from J; bases not matched to a gene: 10. CDR3 length: 14 amino acids. The CDR3 region is CASRLRDRTGKLFF. The DNA of the CDR3 is TGTGCCAGCAGACTAAGGGACAGGACGGGAAAACTGTTTTTT.

Ten or more counts support this clonotype. V usage is TRBV9 and J usage is TRBJ2-3; 8 positions match TRBD2. From germline, CDR1 is SGDLS and CDR2 YYNGEE. The CDR3 is made up of 16 amino acids. V shed 1 base and J 0 bases; nucleotides not matched to a gene: 4. This CDR3 is CASSVSRGASTDTQYF. CDR3 bases: TGTGCCAGCAGCGTATCGCGGGGGGCTAGCACAGATACGCAGTATTTT.

This clonotype was picked up many times. The chain recombines TRBV21-1 with TRBJ2-7. TRBV21-1 is deemed a pseudogene. This CDR3 is 14 amino acids long. The CDR3 nucleotides are TGTGCCAGCGACCGTGGGGGGAGCTCCTACGAGCAGTACTTC. This translates into CASDRGGSSYEQYF.

At least ten counts were recorded for this clonotype. This chain uses TRBV9 with TRBJ2-3; 10 positions match TRBD1. J gave up 4 bases and V 5 bases, and 1 base lay outside the gene matches. Germline CDR1 and CDR2: SGDLS and YYNGEE. This CDR3 has 13 amino acids. CDR3 in DNA: TGTGCCAGCAGTGGACAGGGGGCAGATACGCAGTATTTT. It specifies CASSGQGADTQYF.